One and the same sample provided the 14 T cell receptor beta chains below, sequenced in a study of T cell responses to AZD1222 COVID-19 vaccine. The repertoire was sequenced with immunoSEQ multiplex PCR; TCRdb's copy has only in-frame clones and lacks some. The data contain about 130,000 clones, about 87% of them seen just once; the ten biggest clones take up 4.4%. Sequenced here: peripheral blood, sampled on day 0 of AZD1222 vaccination. The receptors here all came from an adult in good health.

V and J are TRBV6-2 or TRBV6-3 and TRBJ2-5; the match to TRBD2 covers 13 bases. The CDR3 covers 16 residues. With V trimmed by 6 bases and J by 1 base, 5 bases remained unmatched. The V gene's germline CDR1 is MNHEY and CDR2 SVGEGT. CDR3 amino acids: CASSRGLAGAQETQYF. The CDR3 DNA reads as TGTGCCAGCAGCCGCGGACTAGCGGGGGCCCAAGAGACCCAGTACTTC.

This chain links TRBV7-2 with TRBJ2-7, with D perhaps TRBD1 (6 bases). V was trimmed by 1 base and J by 2 bases, leaving 12 bases between them. The germline CDR1 and CDR2 sequences are SGHTA and FQGNSA. There are 15 residues in the CDR3. CDR3 DNA sequence: TGTGCCAGCAGCTTAGGACAGGCCGGCCCCTACGAGCAGTACTTC. It is translated as CASSLGQAGPYEQYF.

V and J are TRBV4-3 and TRBJ1-4; TRBD1 matches at 10 bases. Germline V gene sequence: CDR1 LGHNA, CDR2 YSLEER. With 1 base clipped from V and 4 bases from J, the junction kept 0 bases outside the gene matches. The CDR3 is made up of 15 amino acids. The CDR3 here is CASSQGDRGNEKLFF. In DNA, the CDR3 is TGCGCCAGCAGCCAAGGGGACAGGGGTAATGAAAAACTGTTTTTT.

The gene calls are TRBV11-3 and TRBJ2-7; a possible D gene is TRBD1 (5 bases). This CDR3 is built from 13 residues. CDR1 and CDR2 (germline): SGHNT, YENEEA. V gave up 7 bases and J gave up 1 base, with 11 bases separating them. This CDR3 reads CASMNRSSYEQYF. CDR3 bases: TGTGCCAGCATGAACAGGTCATCCTACGAGCAGTACTTC.

The chain links TRBV6-5 to TRBJ2-7, with D possibly called TRBD1 or TRBD2 (5 bases each). CDR3 size: 14 residues. Germline values: CDR1 MNHEY, CDR2 SVGAGI. V was cut by 8 bases and J by 5 bases, with 19 bases left in between. DNA for the CDR3: TGTGCCAGCCGACTTGGGGGAGACAGCCACGAGCAGTACTTC. Amino acid sequence: CASRLGGDSHEQYF.

This chain connects TRBV10-3 to TRBJ1-5, with TRBD1 matching over 7 bases. This CDR3 contains 15 residues. Germline-derived CDR1 and CDR2 are ENHRY and SYGVKD. V was pared by 5 bases and J by 0 bases, with 4 bases of the junction left unmatched. CDR3 sequence: CAISPRDSSNQPQHF. The CDR3 nucleotides read TGTGCCATCAGTCCCCGGGACAGTAGCAATCAGCCCCAGCATTTT.

The chain couples TRBV19 to TRBJ1-5; D call uncertain. This CDR3 comprises 16 residues. V lost 5 bases and J 0 bases, leaving 14 bases between the germline ends. Germline CDR1 LNHDA, CDR2 SQIVND (reference sequence). The CDR3 DNA is TGTGCCAGTAGTCGCGTCCAGGAATATAGCAATCAGCCCCAGCATTTT. Its protein is CASSRVQEYSNQPQHF.

The rearrangement uses TRBV6-5 and TRBJ2-4; maybe TRBD1 (6 bases). The CDR3 is 16 residues long. Germline V gene lookup returns CDR1 MNHEY and CDR2 SVGAGI. Trimming cost V 0 bases and J 7 bases, with 16 bases left between them. The CDR3 nucleotides are TGTGCCAGCAGTTACTCCGACGACAGGAAAGAGAACATTCAGTACTTC. Encoded protein: CASSYSDDRKENIQYF.

This clone has more than one count but fewer than ten. V is TRBV2 and J is TRBJ2-4; unclear D gene. The CDR3 has 14 amino acids. V gave up 5 bases and J gave up 5 bases, with 13 bases separating them. The germline gives CDR1 SNHLY, CDR2 FYNNEI. Here the CDR3 reads CASSLRTTQNIQYF. The CDR3 nucleotides read TGTGCCAGCAGTCTAAGGACCACCCAAAACATTCAGTACTTC.

CDR3 DNA sequence: TGTGCCAGCACCCTACAGGGAGGAGGCGAGCAGTACTTC. Protein: CASTLQGGGEQYF. V is TRBV6-6 and J is TRBJ2-7; D assignment may be TRBD1 or TRBD2 (6 bases each). Trimming took off 7 bases at V and 6 bases at J, with 16 bases between the two ends. Germline V gives CDR1 MNHNY, CDR2 SVGAGI (reference sequence). The CDR3 runs to 13 residues.

The chain links TRBV9 to TRBJ2-6; D gene unclear. The CDR3 loop spans 16 amino acids. Germline CDR1 SGDLS, CDR2 YYNGEE. V lost 0 bases and J 0 bases, leaving 7 bases between the germline ends. The CDR3 sequence: CASSVVGSSGANVLTF. The CDR3 bases are TGTGCCAGCAGCGTAGTAGGCAGCTCTGGGGCCAACGTCCTGACTTTC.

The chain is built from TRBV19 and TRBJ2-1; perhaps TRBD2 as D (6 bases). The V end was cut by 1 base, the J end by 9 bases, with 13 bases between. The CDR3 contains 14 residues. Per the germline V gene, CDR1 is LNHDA and CDR2 is SQIVND (reference sequence). This chain's CDR3 is CASSIVSREVEQFF. Written as DNA, the CDR3 is TGTGCCAGTAGTATAGTTTCCAGGGAGGTTGAGCAGTTCTTC.

The chain employs TRBV27 and TRBJ2-1; D may be TRBD2 (6 bases). The V gene lost 6 bases and the J gene lost 0 bases, with 12 bases spanning the gap. This CDR3 is built from 15 residues. CDR1 MNHEY and CDR2 SMNVEV come from the germline V gene (reference sequence). For the CDR3, the DNA is TGTGCCAGCAGCCTAAGCGGGCTCTCCTACAATGAGCAGTTCTTC. Encoded protein: CASSLSGLSYNEQFF.

The V gene is TRBV5-1, the J gene TRBJ1-4; 7 bases agree with TRBD1. The CDR3 length is 14 residues. The germline CDR1 and CDR2 sequences are SGHRS and YFSETQ. Trimming took 4 bases from V and 7 from J; bases not matched to a gene: 7. Here the CDR3 DNA reads TGCGCCAGCAGCACGCACAGGGGCGGTGAAAAACTGTTTTTT. Translation gives CASSTHRGGEKLFF.